A selection of T cell receptor beta chains follows, all from one sample in a study of blood T cell repertoires in COVID-19. Assay used: immunoSEQ multiplex PCR; TCRdb lists only in-frame clones, some missing. This sample has 130,000 to 150,000 clones; roughly 86% occur once, and the top ten carry approximately 2.5%. The source material was peripheral blood. These receptors all stem from a human donor in a cohort sampled during active COVID-19. CDR3s include the opening cysteine and the closing phenylalanine or tryptophan. A D gene is named only where the DNA matches it firmly. Part of the rows lack a size; the others show once, few, many or a class for expanded clones.

CASSLDRGHGELFF	TGTGCCAGCAGCTTAGATCGGGGTCACGGGGAGCTGTTTTTT	NA	TRBJ2-2	TRBV7-9	few
CASSPQGYPYEQYF	TGTGCCAGCAGCCCACAGGGATATCCCTACGAGCAGTACTTC	NA	TRBJ2-7	TRBV2	once
CASSQAGGAANSPLHF	TGCGCCAGCAGCCAAGCAGGGGGCGCTGCCAATTCACCCCTCCACTTT	TRBD1	TRBJ1-6	TRBV4-3	NA
CASSTMRDSGNTIYF	TGTGCCAGCAGTACCATGAGAGACTCTGGAAACACCATATATTTT	NA	TRBJ1-3	TRBV6-5	NA
CASSQQGTGNTEAFF	TGCGCCAGCAGCCAACAGGGAACAGGAAACACTGAAGCTTTCTTT	NA	TRBJ1-1	TRBV4-1	NA
CASSYGSSGGPYEQYF	TGTGCCAGCAGTTACGGGTCTAGCGGGGGCCCCTACGAGCAGTACTTC	TRBD2	TRBJ2-7	TRBV6-5	NA
CASSAQVPNTGELFF	TGTGCCAGCAGCGCACAGGTTCCGAACACCGGGGAGCTGTTTTTT	NA	TRBJ2-2	TRBV9	NA
CASSPTGGASYEQYF	TGTGCCAGCAGCCCGACAGGGGGGGCTAGTTACGAGCAGTACTTC	TRBD1	TRBJ2-7	TRBV7-3	NA
CSETGTNEKLFF	TGCAGCGAGACAGGGACTAATGAAAAACTGTTTTTT	TRBD1	TRBJ1-4	TRBV29-1	once
CASSLDGRINYGYTF	TGCGCCAGCAGCTTGGACGGTAGAATTAACTATGGCTACACCTTC	NA	TRBJ1-2	TRBV5-1	NA